This T cell receptor (beta chain) was recovered during a study of Ad26.COV2.S vaccination and SARS-CoV-2 variants. Treatment reported: over 15 received Ad26.COV2.S at low or high dose, single or two shots; roughly 5 received placebo; per-sample allocation not given. Day 63 after the first vaccine or placebo injection was the time point for sampling. Cohort 1b enrolled adults aged 18-55 years in Boston. Data came from immunoSEQ multiplex PCR; TCRdb stores just in-frame clones and leaves some out. In the table there are some 460,000 clones, about 89% of which are singletons. This CDR3 comprises 15 residues. The germline CDR1 and CDR2 sequences are SGDLS and YYNGEE. V lost 3 bases and J lost 8; bases outside the gene matches: 10. Turning to this clone: Its antigen is still unknown.

Notes on the study in general: Vaccine and placebo groups showed comparable non-spike TCR breadth. Quantification of TCR breadth and depth may have yielded underestimates of total T cell responses.

V is TRBV9 and J is TRBJ2-1; TRBD2 agrees at 8 bases. The sequence was obtained from a person between 18 and 59 years old who received the Ad26.COV2.S COVID-19 vaccine or a placebo. The sample was peripheral blood, taken in a trial of Ad26.COV2.S vaccine versus placebo. The CDR3 sequence is CASSAQRGSWDEQFF. The CDR3 coding sequence is TGTGCCAGCAGCGCCCAGCGGGGGAGCTGGGATGAGCAGTTCTTC.